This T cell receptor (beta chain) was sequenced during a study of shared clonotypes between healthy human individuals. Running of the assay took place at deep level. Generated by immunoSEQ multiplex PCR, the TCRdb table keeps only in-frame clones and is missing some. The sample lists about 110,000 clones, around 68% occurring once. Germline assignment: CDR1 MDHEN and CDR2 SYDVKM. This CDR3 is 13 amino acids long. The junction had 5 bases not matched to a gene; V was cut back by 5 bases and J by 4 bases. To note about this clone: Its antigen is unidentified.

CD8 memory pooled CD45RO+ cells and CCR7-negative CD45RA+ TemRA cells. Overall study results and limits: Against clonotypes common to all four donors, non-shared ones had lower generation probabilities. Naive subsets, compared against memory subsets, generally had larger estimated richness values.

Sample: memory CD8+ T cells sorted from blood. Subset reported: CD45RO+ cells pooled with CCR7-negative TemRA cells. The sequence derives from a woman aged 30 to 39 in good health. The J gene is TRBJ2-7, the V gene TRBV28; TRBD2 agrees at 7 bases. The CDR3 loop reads CASSVGRWYEQYF. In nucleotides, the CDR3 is TGTGCCAGCAGTGTCGGGAGGTGGTACGAGCAGTACTTC.